A single sample is the source of the 21 T cell receptor beta chains below, sequenced in a study of blood T cell repertoires in COVID-19. TCRdb's table, derived via immunoSEQ multiplex PCR, lists solely in-frame clones and lacks some. The sample has about 330,000 clones; over 75% are singletons. Sequenced sample: peripheral blood. All receptors derive from a woman in her fifties or sixties with active or convalescent COVID-19.

The rearrangement links TRBV6-5 to TRBJ2-6; D possibly corresponds to TRBD1 (6 bases). Between the trimmed V and J ends, which lost 5 bases and 2 bases, there was a span of 10 bases. This CDR3 region has 15 residues. Germline values: CDR1 MNHEY, CDR2 SVGAGI. The chain's CDR3 is CASSRQDAGANVLTF. The CDR3 region has the DNA TGTGCCAGCAGTAGACAGGACGCTGGGGCCAACGTCCTGACTTTC.

The genes are TRBV7-2 and TRBJ2-7; D might be TRBD2 (6 bases). CDR1 SGHTA and CDR2 FQGNSA come from the germline V gene. The germline V and J ends were trimmed by 5 bases and 2 bases, with 13 bases remaining between them. This CDR3 is 14 amino acids long. The CDR3 reads CASSRLAGTYEQYF. The CDR3 DNA is TGTGCCAGCAGCCGCCTGGCGGGGACCTACGAGCAGTACTTC.

This rearrangement joins TRBV5-4 to TRBJ1-6; 7 nucleotides match TRBD1. This CDR3 comprises 14 residues. The junction had 7 bases not matched to a gene; V was cut back by 4 bases and J by 9 bases. Germline V gene lookup returns CDR1 SGHNT and CDR2 YYREEE (reference sequence). The CDR3 DNA reads as TGTGCCAGCAGCGTGACAGGGCCTGGTTCACCCCTCCACTTT. Translated: CASSVTGPGSPLHF.

The chain has TRBV5-1 and TRBJ1-1; D gene unclear. CDR1 and CDR2 (germline): SGHRS, YFSETQ. This CDR3 spans 13 amino acids. V was shortened by 4 bases and J by 1 base, with 8 bases between the two germline ends. The CDR3 DNA reads as TGCGCCAGCAGCGCGAGCGGGAACACTGAAGCTTTCTTT. Residues: CASSASGNTEAFF.

The gene calls are TRBV6-5 and TRBJ1-5, with 8 positions matching TRBD1. This CDR3 contains 15 residues. V dropped 2 bases and J dropped 12; count of bases not matched to a gene: 12. In germline, CDR1 is MNHEY, CDR2 SVGAGI. CDR3 DNA sequence: TGTGCCAGCAGTTACCAACAGGGGGGGACCGATCGCCAGCATTTT. It specifies CASSYQQGGTDRQHF.

A single count supports this clone. The chain combines TRBV2 with TRBJ1-3, with 10 bases that match TRBD1. Germline V gene lookup returns CDR1 SNHLY and CDR2 FYNNEI. The junction had 6 bases not matched to a gene; V was cut back by 6 bases and J by 7 bases. The CDR3 is made up of 14 amino acids. CDR3 in amino acids: CASRDPGQGNTIYF. In DNA, the CDR3 is TGTGCCAGCAGAGATCCGGGACAGGGGAACACCATATATTTT.

The chain links TRBV15 to TRBJ2-7; the D is unclear. Germline CDR1 LNHNV, CDR2 YYDKDF (reference sequence). This CDR3 comprises 15 residues. V was shortened by 0 bases and J by 2 bases, with 11 bases between the two germline ends. This chain's CDR3 is CATSRDQNSTYEQYF. The CDR3 DNA reads TGTGCCACCAGCAGAGATCAGAACAGCACCTACGAGCAGTACTTC. Combining the CDR3 with reference TRBV15 and TRBJ2-7 gives the whole variable domain DAMVIQNPRYQVTQFGKPVTLSCSQTLNHNVMYWYQQKSSQAPKLLFHYYDKDFNNEADTPDNFQSRRPNTSFCFLDIRSPGLGDTAMYLCATSRDQNSTYEQYFGPGTRLTVT.

The chain combines TRBV9 with TRBJ2-1; 11 bases agree with TRBD2. CDR1 SGDLS and CDR2 YYNGEE come from the germline V gene. J lost 5 bases, V lost 0 bases, and 10 bases had no gene match. CDR3 length: 18 residues. CDR3: CASSVEGLLAGVHNEQFF. Written as DNA, the CDR3 is TGTGCCAGCAGCGTAGAAGGTCTACTAGCGGGAGTACACAATGAGCAGTTCTTC.

This rearrangement joins TRBV11-2 to TRBJ2-1; 9 nucleotides agree with TRBD1. In germline, CDR1 is SGHAT, CDR2 FQNNGV. The J segment lost 4 bases and the V segment lost 3 bases, leaving 4 bases of the junction unmatched. This CDR3 is 15 amino acids long. CDR3 residues: CASSFLGTGYNEQFF. In DNA, the CDR3 is TGTGCCAGCAGCTTTCTTGGGACAGGGTACAATGAGCAGTTCTTC.

Details on this clone: The same CDR3 can be traced to other DNA sequences in this sample. The chain combines TRBV18 with TRBJ1-2, with D possibly matching TRBD1 (6 bases). V lost 3 bases, J lost 2 bases, and 7 bases lay in between. The CDR3 runs 13 residues. Germline lookup yields CDR1 KGHSH and CDR2 LQKENI. CDR3 sequence: CASSPDRNYGYTF. For the CDR3, the DNA is TGTGCCAGCTCACCCGACAGGAACTATGGCTACACCTTC.

The CDR3 loop is CASSFNEGSTEAFF. The CDR3 DNA reads TGTGCCAGCAGCTTTAACGAGGGAAGCACTGAAGCTTTCTTT. The rearrangement links TRBV7-2 to TRBJ1-1; D unresolved. Germline CDR1 and CDR2: SGHTA and FQGNSA. Trimming stripped 3 bases from V and 4 bases from J, with 12 bases between. The CDR3 consists of 14 residues.

This clone occurred once. The chain carries TRBV7-9 and TRBJ2-7, with TRBD1 matching over 9 bases. Trimming cost V 3 bases and J 4 bases; bases outside gene matches: 1. The V gene's germline CDR1 is SEHNR and CDR2 FQNEAQ (reference sequence). This CDR3 spans 13 amino acids. The CDR3 loop reads CASSLGTGYEQYF. The CDR3, as DNA: TGTGCCAGCAGCTTGGGGACAGGGTACGAGCAGTACTTC.

The V and J genes are TRBV10-3 and TRBJ2-2; tentative D call: TRBD1 (6 bases). The germline CDR1 and CDR2 sequences are ENHRY and SYGVKD. V dropped 7 bases and J dropped 1 base, with 10 bases sitting between them. This CDR3 has 14 residues. The DNA for the CDR3 is TGTGCCATCAAGGAGACAGGGAACACCGGGGAGCTGTTTTTT. Translating gives CAIKETGNTGELFF.

This clone was seen a few times. The V call is TRBV18, the J call TRBJ1-3, with 9 bases that match TRBD1. Trimming removed 4 bases from V and 4 bases from J; junction bases left unmatched: 2. This CDR3 comprises 14 residues. The germline V gene encodes CDR1 KGHSH and CDR2 LQKENI. Written as DNA, the CDR3 is TGTGCCAGCTCACAGGACAGGGGAGGAAACACCATATATTTT. Encoded protein: CASSQDRGGNTIYF.

The rearrangement uses TRBV7-2 and TRBJ2-7, with a possible D match to TRBD2 (5 bases). Germline V gene data show CDR1 as SGHTA and CDR2 as FQGNSA. This CDR3 is 15 amino acids long. V was shortened by 1 base and J by 7 bases, with 17 bases between the two germline ends. CDR3 amino acids: CASSLVGVGEMEQYF. CDR3 nucleotide sequence: TGTGCCAGCAGCTTAGTAGGAGTTGGGGAGATGGAGCAGTACTTC.

The CDR3 DNA reads as TGTGCCAGCAGCTTAGGACGAGACAGGGTGAATGGCTACACCTTC. Residues: CASSLGRDRVNGYTF. V is TRBV11-2 and J is TRBJ1-2; 7 nucleotides agree with TRBD1. The CDR3 runs to 15 residues. Germline assignment: CDR1 SGHAT and CDR2 FQNNGV. The V segment lost 1 base and the J segment 6 bases; nucleotides outside the gene matches: 8.

This sequence joins TRBV29-1 and TRBJ2-1, with a tentative D call TRBD2 (5 bases). CDR3 length equals 12 residues. Trimming took 4 bases from V and 8 from J, leaving 12 bases between them. CDR1 is SQVTM, CDR2 ANQGSEA, per germline. The CDR3 is CSVVGLADEQFF. In DNA, the CDR3 is TGCAGCGTTGTTGGCCTAGCAGATGAGCAGTTCTTC.

Notes on this clone: Other DNA sequences in the sample encode the same CDR3. This chain uses TRBV29-1 with TRBJ1-1, with TRBD1 identical over 9 bases. This CDR3 is built from 13 residues. The trim removed 7 bases at V and 1 base at J, leaving 4 bases unmatched. Germline loops: CDR1 SQVTM, CDR2 ANQGSEA. CDR3 sequence (DNA): TGCAGCGCAGCGACAGGGGGGAACACTGAAGCTTTCTTT. It is translated as CSAATGGNTEAFF.

The chain joins TRBV9 to TRBJ2-3; D not certain. Trimming removed 0 bases at V and 6 bases at J, with 14 bases between. The CDR3 contains 15 residues. Germline V CDR1 and CDR2: SGDLS, YYNGEE. The DNA of the CDR3 is TGTGCCAGCAGCGTAGGCGAGCTCCTTCTTGATACGCAGTATTTT. As protein: CASSVGELLLDTQYF.

The rearrangement joins TRBV5-6 to TRBJ2-1, with TRBD1 identical over 10 bases. The CDR3 sequence is 16 residues long. The trim removed 2 bases at V and 6 bases at J, leaving 8 bases unmatched. Germline CDR1 reads SGHDT; CDR2 reads YYEEEE. CDR3 bases: TGTGCCAGCAGCTTCCAGGGGACAGGGGCTGTCAATGAGCAGTTCTTC. Amino acids: CASSFQGTGAVNEQFF.

The chain uses TRBV28 and TRBJ2-1; D is perhaps TRBD2 (5 bases). The germline V and J ends were trimmed by 6 bases and 0 bases, with 18 bases remaining between them. The germline V gene has CDR1 MDHEN and CDR2 SYDVKM. CDR3 length: 17 amino acids. The CDR3 region has the DNA TGTGCCAGCAGACACCTCTATTCGGGGATCTCCTACAATGAGCAGTTCTTC. Translation gives CASRHLYSGISYNEQFF.